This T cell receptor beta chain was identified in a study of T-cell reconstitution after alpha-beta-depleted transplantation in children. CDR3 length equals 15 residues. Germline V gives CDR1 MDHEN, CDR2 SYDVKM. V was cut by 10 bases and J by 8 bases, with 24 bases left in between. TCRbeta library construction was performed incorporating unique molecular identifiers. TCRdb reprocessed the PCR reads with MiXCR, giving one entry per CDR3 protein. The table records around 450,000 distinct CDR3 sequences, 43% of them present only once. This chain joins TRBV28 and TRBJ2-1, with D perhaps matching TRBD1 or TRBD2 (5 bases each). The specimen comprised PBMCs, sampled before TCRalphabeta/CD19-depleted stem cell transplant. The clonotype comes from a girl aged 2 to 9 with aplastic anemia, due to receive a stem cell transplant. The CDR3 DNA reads TGTGCCACCTTGAGGGGATGGACTGCGAGCGATGAGCAGTTCTTC. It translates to CATLRGWTASDEQFF.